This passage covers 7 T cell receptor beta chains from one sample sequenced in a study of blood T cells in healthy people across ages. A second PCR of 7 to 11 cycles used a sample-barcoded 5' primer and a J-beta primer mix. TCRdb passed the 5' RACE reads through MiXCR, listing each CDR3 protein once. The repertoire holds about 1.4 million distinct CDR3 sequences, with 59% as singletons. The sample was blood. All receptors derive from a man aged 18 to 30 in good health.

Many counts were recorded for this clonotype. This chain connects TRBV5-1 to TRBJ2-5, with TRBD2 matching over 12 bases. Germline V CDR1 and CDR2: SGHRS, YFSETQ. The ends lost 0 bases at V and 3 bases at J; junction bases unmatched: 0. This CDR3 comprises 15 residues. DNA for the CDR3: TGCGCCAGCAGCTTGGGACTAGCGGGAGAAGAGACCCAGTACTTC. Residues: CASSLGLAGEETQYF.

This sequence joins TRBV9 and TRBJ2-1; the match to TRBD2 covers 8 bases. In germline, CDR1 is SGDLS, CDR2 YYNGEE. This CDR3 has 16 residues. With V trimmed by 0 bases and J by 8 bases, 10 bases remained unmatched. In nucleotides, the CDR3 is TGTGCCAGCAGCGTAGCGTACGGGAGGGCCTCCCATGAGCAGTTCTTC. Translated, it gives CASSVAYGRASHEQFF.

The CDR3 bases are TGCAGTGCTAGAGATAACGGGACTAGTTCTTTTCGGCACATTCAGTACTTC. This encodes CSARDNGTSSFRHIQYF. J is TRBJ2-7 and V is TRBV20-1, with TRBD2 identical over 8 bases. The end of the DNA is better explained by TRBJ2-4, so the J call may be wrong. Germline V gene sequence: CDR1 DFQATT, CDR2 SNEGSKA (reference sequence). This CDR3 contains 17 residues.

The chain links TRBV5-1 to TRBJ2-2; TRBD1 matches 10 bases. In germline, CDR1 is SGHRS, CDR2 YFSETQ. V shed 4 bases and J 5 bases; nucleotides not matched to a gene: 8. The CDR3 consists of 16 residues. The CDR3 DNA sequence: TGCGCCAGCAGCCGTCGGACAGGGGGAGAAACCGGGGAGCTGTTTTTT. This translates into CASSRRTGGETGELFF.

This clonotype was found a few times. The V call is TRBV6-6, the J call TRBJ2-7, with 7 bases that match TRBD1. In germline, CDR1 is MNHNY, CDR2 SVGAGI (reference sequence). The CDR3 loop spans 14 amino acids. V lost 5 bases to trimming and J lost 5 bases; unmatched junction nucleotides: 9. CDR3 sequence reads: CASSDRDRSHEQYF. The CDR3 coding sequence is TGTGCCAGCAGTGACCGGGACAGATCTCACGAGCAGTACTTC.

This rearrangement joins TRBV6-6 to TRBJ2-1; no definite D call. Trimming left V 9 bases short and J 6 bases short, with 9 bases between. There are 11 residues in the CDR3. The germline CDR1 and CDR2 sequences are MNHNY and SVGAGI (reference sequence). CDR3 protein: CASFKVNEQFF. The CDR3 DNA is TGTGCCAGTTTTAAGGTCAATGAGCAGTTCTTC.

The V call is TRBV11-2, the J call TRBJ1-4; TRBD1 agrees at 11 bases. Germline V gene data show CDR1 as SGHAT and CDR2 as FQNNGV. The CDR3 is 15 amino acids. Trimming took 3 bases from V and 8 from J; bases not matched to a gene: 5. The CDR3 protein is CASSFWDRGMEKLFF. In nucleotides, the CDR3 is TGTGCCAGCAGCTTCTGGGACAGGGGGATGGAAAAACTGTTTTTT.